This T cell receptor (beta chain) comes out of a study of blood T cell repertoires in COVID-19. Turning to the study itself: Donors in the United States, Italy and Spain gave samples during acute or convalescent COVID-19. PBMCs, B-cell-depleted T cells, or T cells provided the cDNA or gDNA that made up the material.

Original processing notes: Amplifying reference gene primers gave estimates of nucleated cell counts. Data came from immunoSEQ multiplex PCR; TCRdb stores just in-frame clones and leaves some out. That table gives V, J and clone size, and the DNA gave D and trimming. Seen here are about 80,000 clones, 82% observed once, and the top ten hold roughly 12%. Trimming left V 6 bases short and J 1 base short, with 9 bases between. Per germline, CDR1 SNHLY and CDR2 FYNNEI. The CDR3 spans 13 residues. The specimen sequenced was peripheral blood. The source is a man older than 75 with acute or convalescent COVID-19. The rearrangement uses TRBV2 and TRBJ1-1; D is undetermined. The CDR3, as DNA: TGTGCCAGCAGGATACAAAGGAACACTGAAGCTTTCTTT. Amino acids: CASRIQRNTEAFF. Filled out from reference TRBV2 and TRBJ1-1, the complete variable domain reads EPEVTQTPSHQVTQMGQEVILRCVPISNHLYFYWYRQILGQKVEFLVSFYNNEISEKSEIFDDQFSVERPDGSNFTLKIRSTKLEDSAMYFCASRIQRNTEAFFGQGTRLTVV.